These 4 T cell receptor beta chains were sequenced from one sample in a study of OX40 agonist ivuxolimab in advanced cancers. This table comes from immunoSEQ multiplex PCR, and its TCRdb copy is limited to in-frame clones, with some not included. This table holds roughly 140,000 clones, 90% to 95% found once. Sequencing used CD4+ or CD8+ T cells sorted from blood, obtained in a trial of the OX40 agonist ivuxolimab. The receptors come from an adult with an advanced solid tumor such as melanoma, head and neck, liver or kidney cancer.

The chain employs TRBV19 and TRBJ1-1; 8 nucleotides match TRBD1. Trimming took 6 bases from V and 1 from J; bases not matched to a gene: 1. The CDR3 has 13 residues. Looked up from germline, CDR1 is LNHDA and CDR2 is SQIVND (reference sequence). CDR3 coding DNA: TGTGCCAGTAGGGACAGGGCGAACACTGAAGCTTTCTTT. It encodes CASRDRANTEAFF.

This chain joins TRBV11-3 and TRBJ2-3, with D possibly being TRBD1 (5 bases). From germline, CDR1 is SGHNT and CDR2 YENEEA. The CDR3 totals 16 residues. Trimming took 1 base from V and 1 from J, leaving 12 bases between them. CDR3 amino acids: CASSLGTGERTDTQYF. The CDR3 nucleotides read TGTGCCAGCAGCTTAGGAACAGGTGAACGCACAGATACGCAGTATTTT.

V usage is TRBV19 and J usage is TRBJ1-1, with TRBD1 matching over 9 bases. This CDR3 spans 17 amino acids. The J segment lost 5 bases and the V segment lost 5 bases, leaving 15 bases of the junction unmatched. Germline CDR1 reads LNHDA; CDR2 reads SQIVND (reference sequence). Here the CDR3 reads CASSVYRGRRTRTEAFF. CDR3 coding DNA: TGTGCCAGTAGTGTGTACAGGGGGCGAAGGACGAGGACTGAAGCTTTCTTT. The variable domain in full, completed from reference TRBV19 and TRBJ1-1, reads DGGITQSPKYLFRKEGQNVTLSCEQNLNHDAMYWYRQDPGQGLRLIYYSQIVNDFQKGDIAEGYSVSREKKESFPLTVTSAQKNPTAFYLCASSVYRGRRTRTEAFFGQGTRLTVV.

The chain recombines TRBV6-5 with TRBJ2-5; TRBD2 matches 12 bases. CDR1 is MNHEY, CDR2 SVGAGI, per germline. The CDR3 length is 15 residues. V shed 6 bases and J 1 base; nucleotides not matched to a gene: 3. CDR3 nucleotide sequence: TGTGCCAGCAGACTAGCGGGAGGAGCCCAAGAGACCCAGTACTTC. As protein: CASRLAGGAQETQYF.